Each of the 32 T cell receptor beta chains below was sequenced from the same sample in a study of blood T cell repertoires in COVID-19. Sequenced by immunoSEQ multiplex PCR; TCRdb stores in-frame clones only, minus some. The table has some 150,000 clones, approximately 83% seen once. The sequenced sample was PBMCs or T cells enriched from blood (not recorded which). Receptor source: a man aged 45-60 years who had recovered from COVID-19.

The sample holds one count of this clone. The chain couples TRBV29-1 to TRBJ1-2; the match to TRBD1 covers 10 bases. V lost 4 bases and J lost 3; bases outside the gene matches: 8. Germline loops: CDR1 SQVTM, CDR2 ANQGSEA. The CDR3 spans 15 residues. As DNA, the CDR3 is TGCAGCGTTGGGGGACAGGGGTCCTTCGACTATGGCTACACCTTC. Amino acid sequence: CSVGGQGSFDYGYTF.

This sequence joins TRBV19 and TRBJ2-5, with D maybe TRBD1 (6 bases). The CDR3 totals 15 residues. The V gene lost 0 bases and the J gene lost 0 bases, with 8 bases spanning the gap. Per germline, CDR1 LNHDA and CDR2 SQIVND (reference sequence). Written as DNA, the CDR3 is TGTGCCAGTAGTATAGAGAGGGGGTACCAAGAGACCCAGTACTTC. Translated, it gives CASSIERGYQETQYF.

The chain links TRBV19 to TRBJ2-3; D may be TRBD2 (5 bases). This CDR3 is built from 17 residues. V was shortened by 1 base and J by 2 bases, with 16 bases between the two germline ends. Per germline, CDR1 LNHDA and CDR2 SQIVND (reference sequence). CDR3 sequence: CASSIGRTVINTDTQYF. The CDR3 bases are TGTGCCAGTAGTATAGGACGGACTGTAATTAACACAGATACGCAGTATTTT. The full variable domain, completed using reference TRBV19 and TRBJ2-3, is DGGITQSPKYLFRKEGQNVTLSCEQNLNHDAMYWYRQDPGQGLRLIYYSQIVNDFQKGDIAEGYSVSREKKESFPLTVTSAQKNPTAFYLCASSIGRTVINTDTQYFGPGTRLTVL.

The chain recombines TRBV7-3 with TRBJ2-3; the match to TRBD2 covers 9 bases. CDR3 size: 15 residues. Germline assignment: CDR1 SGHTA and CDR2 FQGTGA. V shed 5 bases, J shed 4 bases, and the junction held 7 bases outside the gene matches. CDR3 protein: CASSRGGAGADTQYF. Here the CDR3 DNA reads TGTGCCAGCAGCCGCGGGGGGGCTGGGGCAGATACGCAGTATTTT.

Written as DNA, the CDR3 is TGTGCCAGCAGCTATACTAGCGGGGGGAGGGATACGCAGTATTTT. Its translation: CASSYTSGGRDTQYF. This sequence joins TRBV11-2 and TRBJ2-3, with 12 bases lining up with TRBD2. The trim removed 4 bases at V and 6 bases at J, leaving 5 bases unmatched. The CDR3 extends over 15 amino acids. The germline CDR1 and CDR2 sequences are SGHAT and FQNNGV.

The table lists this clone with a count of one. The J gene is TRBJ2-2, the V gene TRBV5-1; D is perhaps TRBD2 (5 bases). Germline V gene sequence: CDR1 SGHRS, CDR2 YFSETQ. CDR3 size: 15 residues. Trimming took off 0 bases at V and 2 bases at J, with 8 bases between the two ends. CDR3 in amino acids: CASSLGGFNTGELFF. CDR3 bases: TGCGCCAGCAGCTTGGGAGGGTTCAACACCGGGGAGCTGTTTTTT.

The J gene is TRBJ2-1, the V gene TRBV5-4, with 10 bases identical to TRBD1. V was pared by 7 bases and J by 8 bases, with 6 bases of the junction left unmatched. Germline V gene sequence: CDR1 SGHNT, CDR2 YYREEE (reference sequence). This CDR3 spans 13 amino acids. The chain's CDR3 is CASGRQGADEQFF. The CDR3 DNA follows: TGTGCCAGCGGAAGACAGGGGGCCGATGAGCAGTTCTTC.

V and J are TRBV7-2 and TRBJ2-7; 12 bases are shared with TRBD2. Per germline, CDR1 SGHTA and CDR2 FQGNSA. CDR3 size: 15 residues. Trimming cost V 5 bases and J 2 bases; bases outside gene matches: 4. DNA of the CDR3: TGTGCCAGCAGCCCAACTAGCGGGGGGACCTACGAGCAGTACTTC. Its translation: CASSPTSGGTYEQYF. The entire variable domain, with the rest obtained from reference TRBV7-2 and TRBJ2-7, is as follows: GAGVSQSPSNKVTEKGKDVELRCDPISGHTALYWYRQSLGQGLEFLIYFQGNSAPDKSGLPSDRFSAERTGGSVSTLTIQRTQQEDSAVYLCASSPTSGGTYEQYFGPGTRLTVT.

The chain couples TRBV6-1 to TRBJ1-1; D perhaps matches TRBD1 (5 bases). V dropped 2 bases and J dropped 4 bases, with 14 bases sitting between them. CDR1 and CDR2 (germline): MNHNS, SASEGT. This CDR3 has 15 residues. CDR3 in amino acids: CASSESSGKVTEAFF. CDR3 DNA: TGTGCCAGCAGTGAATCGTCAGGGAAGGTCACTGAAGCTTTCTTT.

This chain links TRBV5-1 with TRBJ2-2; 12 bases are shared with TRBD2. Germline V gene lookup returns CDR1 SGHRS and CDR2 YFSETQ. The CDR3 is 16 residues long. V lost 0 bases and J lost 4; bases outside the gene matches: 1. CDR3 coding DNA: TGCGCCAGCAGCTTGGGGGGACTAGCGGGCACCGGGGAGCTGTTTTTT. Its translation: CASSLGGLAGTGELFF.

This rearrangement joins TRBV19 to TRBJ2-5; TRBD1 is a possible D gene (7 bases). This CDR3 is built from 13 residues. Germline-derived CDR1 and CDR2 are LNHDA and SQIVND (reference sequence). Trimming pared 6 bases from V and 1 base from J, leaving 9 bases between. CDR3 amino acids: CASRRDSQETQYF. The CDR3 DNA reads as TGTGCCAGTAGGCGGGACAGCCAAGAGACCCAGTACTTC.

The V and J genes are TRBV7-2 and TRBJ2-5, with 13 positions matching TRBD2. V gave up 5 bases and J gave up 2 bases; unmatched junction bases: 5. The CDR3 covers 16 residues. The V gene's germline CDR1 is SGHTA and CDR2 FQGNSA. This CDR3 is CASSTGLAGEQETQYF. The DNA of the CDR3 is TGTGCCAGCAGCACCGGACTAGCGGGGGAACAAGAGACCCAGTACTTC.

This clone was observed a handful of times. The chain links TRBV7-2 to TRBJ2-2, with D possibly being TRBD2 (7 bases). CDR1 SGHTA and CDR2 FQGNSA come from the germline V gene. The CDR3 has 16 residues. Trimming took 2 bases from V and 6 from J, leaving 16 bases between them. CDR3 DNA: TGTGCCAGCAGCTTAAGTGGAGGGGGGGCGCCCGGGGAGCTGTTTTTT. Its protein is CASSLSGGGAPGELFF.

V gene TRBV6-2 or TRBV6-3 combines with J gene TRBJ1-5, with 8 bases fitting TRBD1. The CDR3 has 20 residues. CDR1 and CDR2 from the germline V gene are MNHEY and SVGEGT. Unmatched junction bases numbered 16, after V lost 3 bases and J lost 0 bases. The CDR3, as DNA: TGTGCCAGCAGTTATTTACTAGGACAGGGACATGATTCTAGCAATCAGCCCCAGCATTTT. Translating gives CASSYLLGQGHDSSNQPQHF.

Concerning this clone itself: At one boundary the junction diverges from the germline segment, which might be a read error. The chain couples TRBV7-7 to TRBJ2-7; 11 positions match TRBD1. There are 14 residues in the CDR3. Germline values: CDR1 SSHAT, CDR2 FNYEAQ (reference sequence). The CDR3 here is CASSPGTGGYEQYF. The CDR3 bases are TGTGCTAGCAGCCCGGGGACAGGGGGCTACGAGCAGTACTTC.

This clone appeared a few times. The J gene is TRBJ1-3, the V gene TRBV6-5; D is perhaps TRBD1 (5 bases). The CDR3 has 12 amino acids. CDR1 is MNHEY and CDR2 is SVGAGI in the germline V gene. V shed 6 bases and J shed 7 bases, with 10 bases lying between them. The CDR3 is CASRGGGNTIYF. In DNA, the CDR3 is TGTGCCAGCAGGGGGGGAGGGAACACCATATATTTT.

This chain links TRBV24-1 with TRBJ2-2; 9 bases fit TRBD2. Germline V lookup: CDR1 KGHDR, CDR2 SFDVKD. This CDR3 comprises 16 residues. With V trimmed by 2 bases and J by 4 bases, 4 bases remained unmatched. The CDR3 sequence is CATSDWGSGGTGELFF. The CDR3 DNA follows: TGTGCCACCAGTGATTGGGGTAGCGGGGGCACCGGGGAGCTGTTTTTT.

The CDR3 spells CASSPVLQAAFYGYTF. DNA for the CDR3: TGTGCCAGCTCACCGGTATTACAGGCCGCCTTTTATGGCTACACCTTC. This rearrangement joins TRBV18 to TRBJ1-2, with D possibly matching TRBD1 (5 bases). V gave up 3 bases and J gave up 5 bases, with 19 bases separating them. This CDR3 has 16 amino acids. Germline-derived CDR1 and CDR2 are KGHSH and LQKENI.

V gene TRBV6-5 combines with J gene TRBJ1-2; D unresolved. Per the germline V gene, CDR1 is MNHEY and CDR2 is SVGAGI. Trimming removed 6 bases from V and 6 bases from J, with 20 bases in between. CDR3 length equals 15 residues. The CDR3 DNA follows: TGTGCCAGCAGCCCCCACTCTTATATTGGGCATGGCTACACCTTC. Its protein product is CASSPHSYIGHGYTF.

This chain connects TRBV11-2 to TRBJ2-3; TRBD2 aligns across 10 bases. From germline, CDR1 is SGHAT and CDR2 FQNNGV. V shed 1 base, J shed 6 bases, and the junction held 4 bases outside the gene matches. The CDR3 has 15 amino acids. The CDR3 sequence: CASSLGLAGVDTQYF. Written as DNA, the CDR3 is TGTGCCAGCAGCTTAGGGCTAGCGGGGGTGGATACGCAGTATTTT.

V and J are TRBV7-2 and TRBJ2-7, with TRBD2 matching over 9 bases. This CDR3 region has 15 residues. J gave up 4 bases and V 1 base, and 5 bases lay outside the gene matches. CDR1 is SGHTA, CDR2 FQGNSA, per germline. Here the CDR3 reads CASSLEGSGGYEQYF. In DNA, the CDR3 is TGTGCCAGCAGCTTAGAGGGTAGCGGGGGATACGAGCAGTACTTC.

The chain is built from TRBV6-2 or TRBV6-3 and TRBJ2-3; TRBD1 agrees at 8 bases. V shed 0 bases and J 2 bases; nucleotides not matched to a gene: 13. This CDR3 comprises 19 residues. Germline CDR1 reads MNHEY; CDR2 reads SVGEGT. In nucleotides, the CDR3 is TGTGCCAGCAGTTACTCAGTAGTATTTGGGGGACAGGTCACAGATACGCAGTATTTT. Translating it yields CASSYSVVFGGQVTDTQYF.

The CDR3 protein is CASSQVRGAQAEQYF. The CDR3, as DNA: TGTGCCAGCAGCCAAGTACGGGGGGCTCAGGCCGAGCAGTACTTC. The chain combines TRBV14 with TRBJ2-7; tentative D call: TRBD2 (7 bases). Germline loops: CDR1 SGHDN, CDR2 FVKESK. This CDR3 region has 15 residues. The V end lost 1 base, the J end lost 6 bases, and 16 bases lay between the germline ends.

The J gene is TRBJ1-1, the V gene TRBV5-1, with D perhaps TRBD1 (6 bases). CDR3 length: 14 residues. The germline gives CDR1 SGHRS, CDR2 YFSETQ. V gave up 5 bases and J gave up 0 bases, with 11 bases separating them. Here the CDR3 reads CASRTDSLNTEAFF. In DNA form, the CDR3 reads TGCGCCAGCAGGACGGACAGCTTGAACACTGAAGCTTTCTTT.

This chain uses TRBV7-8 with TRBJ2-1; possibly TRBD1 for D (5 bases). Trimming pared 3 bases from V and 6 bases from J, leaving 9 bases between. Germline CDR1 and CDR2: SGHVS and FQNEAQ. This CDR3 has 13 amino acids. This CDR3 reads CASSLDIANEQFF. CDR3 DNA sequence: TGTGCCAGCAGCTTGGACATAGCCAATGAGCAGTTCTTC.

This clone was observed a few times. The chain joins TRBV4-1 to TRBJ1-1, with D perhaps matching TRBD1 (6 bases). This CDR3 is 15 amino acids long. Germline V gene lookup returns CDR1 MGHRA and CDR2 YSYEKL. V lost 4 bases and J lost 3, with 15 bases in between. The DNA of the CDR3 is TGCGCCAGCAGCCCCGGGGACAAGGTAGACACTGAAGCTTTCTTT. Protein sequence: CASSPGDKVDTEAFF.

This clone has more than one count but fewer than ten. The CDR3 sequence is CASSPRDFNYGYTF. Here the CDR3 DNA reads TGCGCCAGCAGCCCCAGGGATTTTAACTATGGCTACACCTTC. The chain employs TRBV5-1 and TRBJ1-2; D may be TRBD1 (5 bases). Trimming pared 4 bases from V and 1 base from J, leaving 11 bases between. The germline V gene has CDR1 SGHRS and CDR2 YFSETQ. CDR3 length: 14 amino acids. The full variable domain, with the rest looked up from reference TRBV5-1 and TRBJ1-2, is KAGVTQTPRYLIKTRGQQVTLSCSPISGHRSVSWYQQTPGQGLQFLFEYFSETQRNKGNFPGRFSGRQFSNSRSEMNVSTLELGDSALYLCASSPRDFNYGYTFGSGTRLTVV.

The chain has TRBV11-3 and TRBJ1-1, with 8 bases identical to TRBD1. Germline trimming cut 3 bases from V and 4 bases from J; bases unmatched to any gene: 4. The CDR3 totals 14 residues. Germline lookup yields CDR1 SGHNT and CDR2 YENEEA. CDR3: CASSLNRGTTEAFF. The CDR3 nucleotides read TGTGCCAGCAGCTTGAACAGGGGGACCACTGAAGCTTTCTTT.

This clone was seen once. The V gene is TRBV5-6, the J gene TRBJ2-7; weak D call: TRBD2 (6 bases). V was shortened by 0 bases and J by 9 bases, with 13 bases between the two germline ends. In germline, CDR1 is SGHDT, CDR2 YYEEEE. The CDR3 is made up of 13 amino acids. CDR3 nucleotides: TGTGCCAGCAGCTTGGCCTCCCCCGGGGGGCAGTACTTC. Its translation: CASSLASPGGQYF.

J is TRBJ2-7 and V is TRBV3-1 (or the pseudogene TRBV3-2), with D maybe TRBD1 (6 bases). This CDR3 spans 14 amino acids. V was pared by 1 base and J by 2 bases, with 9 bases between. Germline CDR1 is LGHDT and CDR2 is YNNKEL (reference sequence). CDR3 residues: CASSQGRGTYEQYF. The CDR3, as DNA: TGTGCCAGCAGCCAAGGTAGGGGGACCTACGAGCAGTACTTC.

This chain joins TRBV3-1 (or the pseudogene TRBV3-2) and TRBJ2-1; possibly TRBD1 for D (6 bases). Germline V gene sequence: CDR1 LGHDT, CDR2 YNNKEL (reference sequence). With 6 bases removed from V and 6 bases from J, the gap between germline ends came to 12 bases. CDR3 length equals 13 residues. The DNA of the CDR3 is TGTGCCAGCAGTTCAGGACAGCTCAATGAGCAGTTCTTC. Protein sequence: CASSSGQLNEQFF.

This clone has just one count. The chain uses TRBV2 and TRBJ2-2; 7 bases are a match to TRBD1. Germline V CDR1 and CDR2: SNHLY, FYNNEI. Trimming removed 10 bases from V and 1 base from J; junction bases left unmatched: 6. This CDR3 region has 14 residues. The CDR3 coding sequence is TGTGCCACACTACACAGGGGGAACACCGGGGAGCTGTTTTTT. Protein: CATLHRGNTGELFF.